This T cell receptor (beta chain) was captured in a study of beta chain features in type 1 diabetes. Study findings and constraints: More deletions and fewer insertions at VDJ junctions were found in patients with type 1 diabetes.

As concerns this clone: Its antigen remains unidentified.

Germline assignment: CDR1 SQVTM and CDR2 ANQGSEA. With V trimmed by 6 bases and J by 15 bases, 12 bases remained unmatched. The CDR3 spans 12 residues. The entirety of the isolated RNA underwent reverse transcription, so expressed TCRB transcripts were sequenced. TCRdb's table, derived via immunoSEQ multiplex PCR, lists solely in-frame clones and lacks some. The sample records about half a million clones, 30% being singletons. The sequenced sample consisted of naive CD4+ T cells from blood. This chain uses TRBV29-1 with TRBJ2-1; 9 nucleotides line up with TRBD2. The sequence came from a man aged 18 to 30 in good health. The CDR3 DNA reads as TGCAGCGTCGAGGGACTAGCCTTAAATCGGTTCTTC. Its translation: CSVEGLALNRFF.